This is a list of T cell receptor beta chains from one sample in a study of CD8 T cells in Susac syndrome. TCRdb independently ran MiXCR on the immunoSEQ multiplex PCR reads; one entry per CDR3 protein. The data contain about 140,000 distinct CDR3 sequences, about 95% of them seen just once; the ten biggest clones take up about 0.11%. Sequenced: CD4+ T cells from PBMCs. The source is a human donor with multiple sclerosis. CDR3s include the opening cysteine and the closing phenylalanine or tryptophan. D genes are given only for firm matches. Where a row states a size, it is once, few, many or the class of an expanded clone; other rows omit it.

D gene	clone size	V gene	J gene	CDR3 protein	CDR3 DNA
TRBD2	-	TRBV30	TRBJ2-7	CAWRELAGAPYEQYF	TGTGCCTGGAGGGAACTAGCGGGGGCCCCCTACGAGCAGTACTTC
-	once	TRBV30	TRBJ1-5	CAWKGGQTHSNQPQHF	TGTGCCTGGAAAGGAGGGCAGACTCATAGCAATCAGCCCCAGCATTTT
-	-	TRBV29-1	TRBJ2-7	CSARDVNEQYF	TGCAGCGCGAGGGATGTCAACGAGCAGTACTTC
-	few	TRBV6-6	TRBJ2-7	CASSYEDYEQYF	TGTGCCAGCAGTTATGAGGACTACGAGCAGTACTTC
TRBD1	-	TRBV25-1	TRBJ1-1	CASSLDRVSRGEAFF	TGTGCCAGCAGTTTGGACAGGGTATCACGGGGGGAAGCTTTCTTT
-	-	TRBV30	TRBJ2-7	CAWSEDTTYEQYF	TGTGCCTGGAGTGAGGACACCACCTACGAGCAGTACTTC
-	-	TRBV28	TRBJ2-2	CASSRSRELFF	TGTGCCAGCAGCCGCTCGAGGGAGCTGTTTTTT
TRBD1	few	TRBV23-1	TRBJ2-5	CASSHYQDGPGPGGEEETQYF	TGCGCCAGCAGTCACTATCAGGATGGTCCGGGGCCAGGGGGCGAGGAGGAGACCCAGTACTTC
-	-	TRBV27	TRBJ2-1	CASRLWSPPEQFF	TGTGCCAGCAGGCTATGGAGTCCGCCTGAGCAGTTCTTC
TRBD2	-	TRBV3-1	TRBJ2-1	CASSRLAGGLYNEQFF	TGTGCCAGCAGCCGACTAGCTGGGGGATTATACAATGAGCAGTTCTTC